Presented here are 27 T cell receptor beta chains from one specimen sequenced in a study of cytomegalovirus exposure and HLA in healthy donors. The PCR employed 60 Vbeta primers together with 13 Jbeta primers. The repertoire was sequenced with immunoSEQ multiplex PCR; TCRdb's copy has only in-frame clones and lacks some. The sample consists of approximately 130,000 clones, under 85% of them appearing once. Specimen: PBMCs. These receptors were obtained from a man under 40 in good health and CMV-seronegative.

The CDR3 spells CASSPPGQINQPQHF. For the CDR3, the DNA is TGTGCCAGCAGCCCACCGGGACAGATCAATCAGCCCCAGCATTTT. This chain joins TRBV7-9 and TRBJ1-5; 7 nucleotides line up with TRBD1. The CDR3 sequence is 15 residues long. J lost 3 bases, V lost 5 bases, and 7 bases had no gene match. Germline V lookup: CDR1 SEHNR, CDR2 FQNEAQ (reference sequence).

A word on this clone: A junction end diverges from the germline sequence, so it may reflect a read error. The V gene is TRBV28, the J gene TRBJ1-3; TRBD1 aligns across 7 bases. CDR3 length: 19 amino acids. Germline V gene data show CDR1 as MDHEN and CDR2 as SYDVKM. The CDR3 protein is CASSFSLGTALLSRNTIYF. In nucleotides, the CDR3 is TGTGCCAGCAGTTTTTCGCTTGGGACAGCCCTACTCTCTAGAAACACCATATATTTT. The full variable domain, its missing parts supplied by reference TRBV28 and TRBJ1-3, is DVKVTQSSRYLVKRTGEKVFLECVQDMDHENMFWYRQDPGLGLRLIYFSYDVKMKEKGDIPEGYSVSREKKERFSLILESASTNQTSMYLCASSFSLGTALLSRNTIYFGEGSWLTVV.

The chain carries TRBV5-8 and TRBJ1-2; 8 positions agree with TRBD1. The CDR3 spans 13 residues. J lost 5 bases, V lost 6 bases, and 6 bases had no gene match. Germline CDR1 reads SGHTS; CDR2 reads YDEGEE. The CDR3 coding sequence is TGTGCCAGCAAAGGGACAGGCCGTTATGGCTACACCTTC. Amino acid sequence: CASKGTGRYGYTF.

The chain uses TRBV6-4 and TRBJ2-1; 8 bases match TRBD2. V dropped 8 bases and J dropped 7; count of bases not matched to a gene: 1. This CDR3 spans 11 amino acids. Germline-derived CDR1 and CDR2 are MRHNA and SNTAGT. CDR3 sequence: CASRGGNEQFF. CDR3 in DNA: TGTGCCAGCCGGGGGGGAAATGAGCAGTTCTTC.

V is TRBV19 and J is TRBJ2-1; TRBD2 matches at 13 bases. Unmatched junction bases numbered 10, after V lost 10 bases and J lost 10 bases. Per germline, CDR1 LNHDA and CDR2 SQIVND (reference sequence). The CDR3 is 14 amino acids. The CDR3 protein is CATGLAGVSWEQFF. The CDR3 DNA sequence: TGTGCCACTGGACTAGCGGGAGTTTCATGGGAGCAGTTCTTC.

This clone has just a few counts. The V and J genes are TRBV5-4 and TRBJ2-7; perhaps TRBD2 as D (6 bases). The V gene lost 2 bases and the J gene lost 3 bases, with 9 bases spanning the gap. CDR3 size: 13 residues. Germline loops: CDR1 SGHNT, CDR2 YYREEE (reference sequence). For the CDR3, the DNA is TGTGCCAGCAGCTTCCGGGGGAACTACGAGCAGTACTTC. This gives the protein CASSFRGNYEQYF.

V usage is TRBV27 and J usage is TRBJ2-7, with 10 nucleotides matching TRBD1. Germline CDR1 and CDR2: MNHEY and SMNVEV (reference sequence). J lost 4 bases, V lost 6 bases, and 12 bases had no gene match. The CDR3 runs 16 residues. The chain's CDR3 is CASRTYTGTGVYEQYF. Here the CDR3 DNA reads TGTGCCAGCAGGACCTATACCGGGACAGGGGTATACGAGCAGTACTTC.

The gene calls are TRBV14 and TRBJ2-7; 10 nucleotides align to TRBD2. The CDR3 covers 18 residues. With 0 bases clipped from V and 5 bases from J, the junction kept 13 bases outside the gene matches. CDR1 is SGHDN and CDR2 is FVKESK in the germline V gene. The CDR3 is CASSQDGLAGARSNEQYF. Written as DNA, the CDR3 is TGTGCCAGCAGCCAAGATGGCCTAGCGGGAGCTCGATCCAACGAGCAGTACTTC.

This clone has just a few counts. This chain uses TRBV10-3 with TRBJ2-2; tentative D call: TRBD2 (6 bases). V was pared by 6 bases and J by 5 bases, with 16 bases between. Germline V gene sequence: CDR1 ENHRY, CDR2 SYGVKD. The CDR3 loop spans 15 amino acids. Written as DNA, the CDR3 is TGTGCCATCAGGTCGGGACTCTCGGGGACCGGGGAGCTGTTTTTT. This sequence encodes CAIRSGLSGTGELFF.

A few counts support this clone. J is TRBJ2-7 and V is TRBV5-6, with D possibly matching TRBD2 (6 bases). Germline V CDR1 and CDR2: SGHDT, YYEEEE. The CDR3 consists of 16 residues. V gave up 2 bases and J gave up 1 base, with 16 bases separating them. DNA for the CDR3: TGTGCCAGCAGCTTAACCTTGGGGGGTCGATCCTACGAGCAGTACTTC. It is translated as CASSLTLGGRSYEQYF.

The J gene is TRBJ2-2, the V gene TRBV7-3; 8 nucleotides line up with TRBD1. Trimming at V came to 3 bases and at J to 8 bases, leaving 11 bases not matched to a gene. This CDR3 is 16 amino acids long. In germline, CDR1 is SGHTA, CDR2 FQGTGA. CDR3 region: CASSFSRTGPTGELFF. The CDR3 DNA is TGTGCCAGCAGCTTCTCCCGGACAGGGCCTACTGGGGAGCTGTTTTTT.

This clone came up a few times. V gene TRBV7-9 combines with J gene TRBJ2-3; 12 bases line up with TRBD2. Trimming cost V 3 bases and J 5 bases; bases outside gene matches: 3. Germline V gene sequence: CDR1 SEHNR, CDR2 FQNEAQ (reference sequence). The CDR3 is made up of 15 amino acids. CDR3 loop: CASSLTSGGLDTQYF. The CDR3 bases are TGTGCCAGCAGCTTGACTAGCGGGGGATTAGATACGCAGTATTTT. Full variable domain (missing parts from reference TRBV7-9 and TRBJ2-3): DTGVSQNPRHKITKRGQNVTFRCDPISEHNRLYWYRQTLGQGPEFLTYFQNEAQLEKSRLLSDRFSAERPKGSFSTLEIQRTEQGDSAMYLCASSLTSGGLDTQYFGPGTRLTVL.

In its sample, this clone was seen once. J is TRBJ1-5 and V is TRBV7-3, with D possibly matching TRBD1 (5 bases). Trimming shortened V by 2 bases and J by 3 bases, and 11 bases separated the two germline ends. Per the germline V gene, CDR1 is SGHTA and CDR2 is FQGTGA. CDR3 length: 15 residues. The chain's CDR3 is CASSLRGIDNQPQHF. CDR3 coding DNA: TGTGCCAGCAGCTTACGGGGGATTGACAATCAGCCCCAGCATTTT.

To note about this clone: Its ends do not fully match the called genes, so a read error is possible. V gene TRBV6-1 combines with J gene TRBJ2-7, with a possible D match to TRBD1 (5 bases). Germline V gene lookup returns CDR1 MNHNS and CDR2 SASEGT. The CDR3 runs 14 residues. CDR3 DNA sequence: TGTGCCATCAGTGGAAGGGGTAGCTCCTACGAGCAGTACTTC. Translation gives CAISGRGSSYEQYF.

In its sample, this clone was seen once. The CDR3 coding sequence is TGTGCCAGCACGACAGGGTCGGGCACTGAAGCTTTCTTT. Translating gives CASTTGSGTEAFF. This chain uses TRBV25-1 with TRBJ1-1; 7 bases align to TRBD1. Per germline, CDR1 MGHDK and CDR2 SYGVNS. The CDR3 extends over 13 amino acids. Germline trimming cut 7 bases from V and 4 bases from J; bases unmatched to any gene: 6.

The chain carries TRBV4-1 and TRBJ2-7; 9 nucleotides line up with TRBD1. Germline V gene lookup returns CDR1 MGHRA and CDR2 YSYEKL. This CDR3 spans 15 amino acids. V shed 3 bases and J 3 bases; nucleotides not matched to a gene: 6. DNA of the CDR3: TGCGCCAGCAGCCATCAGGGGACAGGGCGCTACGAGCAGTACTTC. Translation gives CASSHQGTGRYEQYF.

This chain joins TRBV9 and TRBJ2-2, with D possibly matching TRBD2 (6 bases). CDR1 is SGDLS and CDR2 is YYNGEE in the germline V gene. The CDR3 has 16 residues. The V end lost 3 bases, the J end lost 5 bases, and 17 bases lay between the germline ends. The CDR3 loop is CASSASVSAGTGELFF. The CDR3 DNA follows: TGTGCCAGCAGCGCCTCAGTCTCTGCGGGGACCGGGGAGCTGTTTTTT.

The chain carries TRBV6-1 and TRBJ2-1; D unresolved. With 6 bases removed from V and 6 bases from J, the gap between germline ends came to 12 bases. The CDR3 runs to 13 residues. Germline lookup yields CDR1 MNHNS and CDR2 SASEGT. The CDR3 sequence is CASSHPGLNEQFF. In nucleotides, the CDR3 is TGTGCCAGCAGCCACCCGGGTCTCAATGAGCAGTTCTTC.

The sample holds one count of this clone. The same CDR3 is also encoded by other DNA sequences in this sample. The V gene is TRBV7-2, the J gene TRBJ2-5, with TRBD2 as a possible D gene (5 bases). CDR3 length: 14 residues. Germline V gives CDR1 SGHTA, CDR2 FQGNSA. Trimming took 1 base from V and 4 from J, leaving 10 bases between them. The CDR3 region has the DNA TGTGCCAGCAGCTTAGGAGGACGGGGAGAGACCCAGTACTTC. Its translation is CASSLGGRGETQYF.

J is TRBJ2-7 and V is TRBV5-6, with unresolved D. Germline V gene lookup returns CDR1 SGHDT and CDR2 YYEEEE. The CDR3 covers 11 residues. Trimming shortened V by 4 bases and J by 3 bases, and 5 bases separated the two germline ends. CDR3 nucleotides: TGTGCCAGCAGCCTTTACTACGAGCAGTACTTC. Translation gives CASSLYYEQYF.

The chain employs TRBV19 and TRBJ2-3; D gene uncertain. Trimming cost V 3 bases and J 1 base, with 11 bases left between them. The germline V gene encodes CDR1 LNHDA and CDR2 SQIVND (reference sequence). The CDR3 consists of 15 residues. The CDR3 nucleotides are TGTGCCAGTAGTATTCGTTTGAGAGGCACAGATACGCAGTATTTT. Translating gives CASSIRLRGTDTQYF.

The CDR3, as DNA: TGTGCCAGCAGCTTAGACAATGTTAAAAATCAGCCCCAGCATTTT. Its translation is CASSLDNVKNQPQHF. The gene calls are TRBV7-8 and TRBJ1-5; D gene ambiguous. Trimming cost V 1 base and J 4 bases, with 11 bases left between them. This CDR3 comprises 15 residues. CDR1 and CDR2 (germline): SGHVS, FQNEAQ.

This chain joins TRBV11-3 and TRBJ2-1, with a weak D call TRBD2 (5 bases). Trimming took off 5 bases at V and 4 bases at J, with 12 bases between the two ends. Germline V lookup: CDR1 SGHNT, CDR2 YENEEA. The CDR3 spans 14 residues. The CDR3 region is CASSPSREYNEQFF. The CDR3 nucleotides read TGTGCCAGCAGCCCTTCGAGGGAATACAATGAGCAGTTCTTC.

This clone was recorded once. This CDR3 is also generated by other DNA sequences in the sample. The rearrangement joins TRBV7-2 to TRBJ2-3; a weak D match, TRBD1 (5 bases). V was shortened by 3 bases and J by 4 bases, with 11 bases between the two germline ends. The V gene's germline CDR1 is SGHTA and CDR2 FQGNSA. The CDR3 runs 14 residues. The CDR3 nucleotides read TGTGCCAGCAGCTTGGGCCAGGGCGCAGATACGCAGTATTTT. Translated, it gives CASSLGQGADTQYF.

This clone was seen more than once but under ten times. This rearrangement joins TRBV6-5 to TRBJ1-4; no firm D call. CDR1 MNHEY and CDR2 SVGAGI come from the germline V gene. The V end was cut by 6 bases, the J end by 3 bases, with 11 bases between. This CDR3 comprises 14 residues. CDR3 residues: CASRLSGANEKLFF. The CDR3 DNA reads TGTGCCAGCAGGTTGTCGGGTGCTAATGAAAAACTGTTTTTT.

A few counts support this clone. J is TRBJ2-7 and V is TRBV4-3; no definite D call. Trimming pared 0 bases from V and 3 bases from J, leaving 15 bases between. This CDR3 is 16 amino acids long. The germline CDR1 and CDR2 sequences are LGHNA and YSLEER. Here the CDR3 DNA reads TGCGCCAGCAGCCAAGATGCCCAGCGATATTACTACGAGCAGTACTTC. Its translation is CASSQDAQRYYYEQYF.

The genes are TRBV5-4 and TRBJ1-2, with 7 bases lining up with TRBD1. Germline V CDR1 and CDR2: SGHNT, YYREEE (reference sequence). Germline trimming cut 3 bases from V and 2 bases from J; bases unmatched to any gene: 7. The CDR3 covers 15 residues. This chain's CDR3 is CASSSGQKLNYGYTF. The CDR3 DNA sequence: TGTGCCAGCAGCTCGGGACAGAAGCTAAACTATGGCTACACCTTC.